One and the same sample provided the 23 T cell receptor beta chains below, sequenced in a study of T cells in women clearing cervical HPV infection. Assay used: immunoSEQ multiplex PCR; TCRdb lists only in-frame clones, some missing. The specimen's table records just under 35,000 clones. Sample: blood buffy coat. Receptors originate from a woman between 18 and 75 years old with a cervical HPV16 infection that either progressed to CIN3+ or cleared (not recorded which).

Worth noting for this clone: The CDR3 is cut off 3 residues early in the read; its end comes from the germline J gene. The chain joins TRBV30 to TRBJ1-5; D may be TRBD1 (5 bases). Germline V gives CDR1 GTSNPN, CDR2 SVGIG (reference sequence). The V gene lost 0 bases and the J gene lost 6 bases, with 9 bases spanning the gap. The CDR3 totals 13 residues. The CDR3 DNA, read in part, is TGTGCCTGGAGTGTGGGGGGAGGTCAGCCC. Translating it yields CAWSVGGGQP. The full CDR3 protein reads CAWSVGGGQPQHF. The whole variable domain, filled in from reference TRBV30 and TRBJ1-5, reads SQTIHQWPATLVQPVGSPLSLECTVEGTSNPNLYWYRQAAGRGLQLLFYSVGIGQISSEVPQNLSASRPQDRQFILSSKKLLLSDSGFYLCAWSVGGGQPQHFGDGTRLSIL.

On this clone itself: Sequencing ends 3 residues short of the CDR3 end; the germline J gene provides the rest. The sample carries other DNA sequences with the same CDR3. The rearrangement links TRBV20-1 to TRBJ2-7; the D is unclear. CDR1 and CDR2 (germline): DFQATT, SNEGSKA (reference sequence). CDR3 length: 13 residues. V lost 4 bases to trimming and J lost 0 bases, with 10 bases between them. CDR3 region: CSANGRNSYEQYF. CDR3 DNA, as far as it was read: TGCAGTGCTAACGGTCGTAACTCCTACGAG.

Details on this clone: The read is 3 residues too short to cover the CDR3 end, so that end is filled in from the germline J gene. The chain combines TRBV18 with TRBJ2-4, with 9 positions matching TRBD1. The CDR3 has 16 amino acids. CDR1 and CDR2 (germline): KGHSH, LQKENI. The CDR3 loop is CASSPSLPGQGLGQYF. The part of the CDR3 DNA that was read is TGTGCCAGCTCACCCAGTTTACCGGGACAGGGACTTGGT. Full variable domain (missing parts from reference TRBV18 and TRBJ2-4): NAGVMQNPRHLVRRRGQEARLRCSPMKGHSHVYWYRQLPEEGLKFMVYLQKENIIDESGMPKERFSAEFPKEGPSILRIQQVVRGDSAAYFCASSPSLPGQGLGQYFGAGTRLSVL.

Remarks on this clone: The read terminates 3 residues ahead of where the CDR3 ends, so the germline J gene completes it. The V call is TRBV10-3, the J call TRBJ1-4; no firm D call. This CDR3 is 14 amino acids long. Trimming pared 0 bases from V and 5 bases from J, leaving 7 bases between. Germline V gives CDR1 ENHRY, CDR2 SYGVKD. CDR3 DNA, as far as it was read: TGTGCCATCAGTGAGTCAGGGCCCAATGAAAAA. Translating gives CAISESGPNEK. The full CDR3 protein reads CAISESGPNEKLFF.

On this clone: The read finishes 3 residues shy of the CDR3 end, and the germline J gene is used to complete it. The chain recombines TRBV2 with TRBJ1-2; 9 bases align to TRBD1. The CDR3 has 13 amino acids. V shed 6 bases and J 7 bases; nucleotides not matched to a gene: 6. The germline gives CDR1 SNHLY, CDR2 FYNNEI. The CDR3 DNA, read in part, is TGTGCCAGCAGGGACAGGGGCCTGGGTGGC. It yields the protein CASRDRGLGG. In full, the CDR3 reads CASRDRGLGGYTF.

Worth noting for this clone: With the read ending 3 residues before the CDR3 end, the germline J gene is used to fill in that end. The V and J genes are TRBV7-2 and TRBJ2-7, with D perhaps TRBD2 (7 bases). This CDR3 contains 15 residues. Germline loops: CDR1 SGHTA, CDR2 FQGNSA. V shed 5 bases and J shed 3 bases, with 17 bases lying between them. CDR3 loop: CASSGGLRGNYEQYF. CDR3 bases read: TGTGCCAGCAGCGGGGGCTTGCGGGGGAACTACGAG.

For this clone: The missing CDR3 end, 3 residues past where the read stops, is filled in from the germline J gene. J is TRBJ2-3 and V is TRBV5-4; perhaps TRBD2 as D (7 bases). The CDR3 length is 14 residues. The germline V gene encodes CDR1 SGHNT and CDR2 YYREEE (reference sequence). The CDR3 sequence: CASSLSDRRETQYF. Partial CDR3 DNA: TGTGCCAGCAGCTTATCAGACAGGCGGGAGACG.

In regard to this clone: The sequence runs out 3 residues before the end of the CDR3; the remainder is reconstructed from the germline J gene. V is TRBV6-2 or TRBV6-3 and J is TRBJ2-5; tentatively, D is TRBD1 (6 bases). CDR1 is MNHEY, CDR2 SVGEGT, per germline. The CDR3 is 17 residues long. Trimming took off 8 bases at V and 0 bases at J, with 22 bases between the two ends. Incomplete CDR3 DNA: TGTGCCAGCCAACCCCACCGGACAGCGACGTACCAAGAGACC. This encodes CASQPHRTATYQET. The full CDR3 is CASQPHRTATYQETQYF.

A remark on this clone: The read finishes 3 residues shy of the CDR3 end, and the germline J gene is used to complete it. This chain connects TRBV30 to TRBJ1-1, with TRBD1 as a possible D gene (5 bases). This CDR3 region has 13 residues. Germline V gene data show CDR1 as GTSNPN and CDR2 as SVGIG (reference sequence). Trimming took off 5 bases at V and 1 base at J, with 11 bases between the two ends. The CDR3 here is CAWGRTPNTEAFF. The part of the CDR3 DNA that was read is TGTGCCTGGGGCCGGACACCGAACACTGAA.

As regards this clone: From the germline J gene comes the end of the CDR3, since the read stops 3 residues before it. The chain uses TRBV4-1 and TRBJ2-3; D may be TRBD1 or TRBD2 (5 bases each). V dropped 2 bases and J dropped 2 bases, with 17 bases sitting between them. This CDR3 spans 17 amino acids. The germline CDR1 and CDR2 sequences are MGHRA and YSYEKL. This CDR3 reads CASSQRPGRVLTDTQYF. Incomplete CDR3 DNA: TGCGCCAGCAGCCAACGACCAGGGAGAGTACTCACAGATACG.

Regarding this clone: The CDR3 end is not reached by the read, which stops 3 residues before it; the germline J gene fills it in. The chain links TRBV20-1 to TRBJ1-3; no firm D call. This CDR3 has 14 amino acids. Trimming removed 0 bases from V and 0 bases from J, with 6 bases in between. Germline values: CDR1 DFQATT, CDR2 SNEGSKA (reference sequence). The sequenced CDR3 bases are TGCAGTGCTAGAGACAGAGTCTCTGGAAACACC. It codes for CSARDRVSGNT. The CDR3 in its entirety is CSARDRVSGNTIYF.

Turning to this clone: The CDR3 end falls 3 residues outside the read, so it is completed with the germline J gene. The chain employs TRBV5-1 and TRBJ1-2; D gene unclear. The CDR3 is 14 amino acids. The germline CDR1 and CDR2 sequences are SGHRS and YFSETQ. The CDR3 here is CASSFSERQETYTF. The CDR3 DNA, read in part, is TGCGCCAGCAGCTTTTCGGAGAGACAAGAGACC.

This CDR3 reads CARSLGASVNTGELFF. The sequenced CDR3 bases are TGTGCCAGAAGCTTGGGGGCTAGCGTGAACACCGGGGAG. The chain carries TRBV5-3 and TRBJ2-2; possible D gene TRBD2, 6 bases. The CDR3 is cut off 3 residues early in the read; its end comes from the germline J gene. TRBV5-3 is placed among ORFs of uncertain function. V lost 0 bases and J 1 base, leaving 10 bases between the germline ends. This CDR3 region has 16 residues.

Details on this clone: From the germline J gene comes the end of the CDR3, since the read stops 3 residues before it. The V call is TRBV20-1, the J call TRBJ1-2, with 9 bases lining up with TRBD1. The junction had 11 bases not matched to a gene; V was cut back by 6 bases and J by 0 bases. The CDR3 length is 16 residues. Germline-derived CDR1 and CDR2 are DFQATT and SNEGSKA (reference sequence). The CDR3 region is CSAATGGSTPNYGYTF. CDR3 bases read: TGCAGTGCCGCCACAGGGGGCAGTACTCCTAACTATGGC.

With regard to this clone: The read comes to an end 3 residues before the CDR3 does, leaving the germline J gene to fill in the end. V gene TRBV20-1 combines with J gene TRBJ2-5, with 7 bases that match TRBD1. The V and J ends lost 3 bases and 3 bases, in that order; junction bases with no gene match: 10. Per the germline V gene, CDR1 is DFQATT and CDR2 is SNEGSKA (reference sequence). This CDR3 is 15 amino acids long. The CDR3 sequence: CSASVRQGSKETQYF. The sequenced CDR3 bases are TGCAGTGCTAGTGTGCGACAGGGATCAAAAGAGACC.

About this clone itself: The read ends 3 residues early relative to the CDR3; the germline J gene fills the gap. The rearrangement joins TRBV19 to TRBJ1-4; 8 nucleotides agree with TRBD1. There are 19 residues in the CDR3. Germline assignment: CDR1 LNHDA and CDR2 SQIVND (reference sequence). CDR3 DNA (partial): TGTGCCAGTAGTGCCTATCGGGGGGACAGGTTCTACTATAATTCACCA. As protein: CASSAYRGDRFYYNSP. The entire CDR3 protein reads CASSAYRGDRFYYNSPLFF.

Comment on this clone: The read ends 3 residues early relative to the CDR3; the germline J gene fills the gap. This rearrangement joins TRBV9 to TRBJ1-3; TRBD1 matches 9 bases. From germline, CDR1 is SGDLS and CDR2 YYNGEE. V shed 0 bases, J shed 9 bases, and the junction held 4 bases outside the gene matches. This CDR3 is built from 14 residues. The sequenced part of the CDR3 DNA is TGTGCCAGCAGCGTAGCTGGACAGGGGACCACC. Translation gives CASSVAGQGTT. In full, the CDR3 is CASSVAGQGTTIYF.

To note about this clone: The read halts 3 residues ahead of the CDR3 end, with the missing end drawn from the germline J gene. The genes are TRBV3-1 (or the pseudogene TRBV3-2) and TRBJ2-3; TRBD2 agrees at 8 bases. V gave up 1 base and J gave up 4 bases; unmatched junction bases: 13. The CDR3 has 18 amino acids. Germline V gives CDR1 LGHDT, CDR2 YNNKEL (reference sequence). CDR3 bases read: TGTGCCAGCAGCCAAGGTCCCTTTAGCGGGATAGAGGCAGATACG. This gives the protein CASSQGPFSGIEADT. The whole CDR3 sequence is CASSQGPFSGIEADTQYF.

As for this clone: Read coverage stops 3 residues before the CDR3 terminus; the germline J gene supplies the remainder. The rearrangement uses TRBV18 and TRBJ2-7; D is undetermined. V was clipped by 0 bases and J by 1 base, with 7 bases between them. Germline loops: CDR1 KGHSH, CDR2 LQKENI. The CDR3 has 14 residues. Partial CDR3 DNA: TGTGCCAGCTCACCACCGGCCAGATCCTACGAG. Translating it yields CASSPPARSYE. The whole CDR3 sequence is CASSPPARSYEQYF.

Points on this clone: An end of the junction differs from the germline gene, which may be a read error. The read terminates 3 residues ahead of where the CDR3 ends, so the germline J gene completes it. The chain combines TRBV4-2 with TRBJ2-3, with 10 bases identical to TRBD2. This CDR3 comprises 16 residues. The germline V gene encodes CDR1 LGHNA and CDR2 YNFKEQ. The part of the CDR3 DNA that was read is TGCGCCAGCAGCCAAGAGGGAGCGGGAGGGGCAGATACG. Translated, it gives CASSQEGAGGADT. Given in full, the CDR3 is CASSQEGAGGADTQYF.

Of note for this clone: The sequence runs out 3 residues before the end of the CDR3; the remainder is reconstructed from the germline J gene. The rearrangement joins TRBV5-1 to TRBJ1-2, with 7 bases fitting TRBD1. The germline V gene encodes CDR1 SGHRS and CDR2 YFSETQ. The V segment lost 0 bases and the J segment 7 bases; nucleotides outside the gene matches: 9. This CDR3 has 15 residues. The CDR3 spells CASSLAITGDIGYTF. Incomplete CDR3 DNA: TGCGCCAGCAGCTTGGCCATAACAGGGGACATTGGC.

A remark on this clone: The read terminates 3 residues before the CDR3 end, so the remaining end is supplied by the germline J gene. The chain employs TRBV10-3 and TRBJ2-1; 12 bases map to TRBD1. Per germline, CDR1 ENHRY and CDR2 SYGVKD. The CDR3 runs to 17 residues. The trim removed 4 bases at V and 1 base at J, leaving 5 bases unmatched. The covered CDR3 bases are TGTGCCATCAGTGGGGGACAGGGGGCGAGGTCCTACAATGAG. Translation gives CAISGGQGARSYNE. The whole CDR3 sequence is CAISGGQGARSYNEQFF.

CDR3 bases read: TGTGCCAGCAGCCCGAAGAGTAATTCGCGGCGGGGCGTGGATACG. Its protein is CASSPKSNSRRGVDT. The entire CDR3 reads CASSPKSNSRRGVDTQYF. The V call is TRBV7-3, the J call TRBJ2-3, with D possibly matching TRBD2 (6 bases). From the germline J gene comes the end of the CDR3, since the read stops 3 residues before it. The V end lost 5 bases, the J end lost 6 bases, and 27 bases lay between the germline ends. Germline lookup yields CDR1 SGHTA and CDR2 FQGTGA. This CDR3 comprises 18 residues.